This T cell receptor beta chain is drawn from a study of blood T cells in healthy people across ages. Study-wide context: About one barcoded beta molecule was captured per two T cells (by template switching).

This CDR3 has 11 residues. Germline V gene lookup returns CDR1 DFQATT and CDR2 SNEGSKA (reference sequence). V dropped 4 bases and J dropped 6 bases, with 6 bases sitting between them. Study-wide results and caveats: Per million T cells, the diversity of TCR beta decreased roughly linearly as age advanced. Naive and antigen-experienced cells could not be conclusively compared, given unsorted PBMCs.

Using a J-beta primer mix together with a sample-barcoded 5' primer, a second PCR was run for 7 to 11 cycles. Each cDNA molecule, via a template-switch adaptor with 12 random nucleotides, was tagged. MiXCR was run by TCRdb on the 5' RACE reads, yielding one entry per CDR3 protein. Seen here are about 640,000 distinct CDR3 sequences, approximately 30% observed once, and the top ten hold about 15%. This clonotype was seen only a few times. No antigen is known for it. The sequence derives from a woman of 80 years or more in good health. Material for sequencing was blood. The chain employs TRBV20-1 and TRBJ2-2; D unclear. The CDR3 is CSAIGPGELFF. Here the CDR3 DNA reads TGCAGTGCTATCGGCCCCGGGGAGCTGTTTTTT.